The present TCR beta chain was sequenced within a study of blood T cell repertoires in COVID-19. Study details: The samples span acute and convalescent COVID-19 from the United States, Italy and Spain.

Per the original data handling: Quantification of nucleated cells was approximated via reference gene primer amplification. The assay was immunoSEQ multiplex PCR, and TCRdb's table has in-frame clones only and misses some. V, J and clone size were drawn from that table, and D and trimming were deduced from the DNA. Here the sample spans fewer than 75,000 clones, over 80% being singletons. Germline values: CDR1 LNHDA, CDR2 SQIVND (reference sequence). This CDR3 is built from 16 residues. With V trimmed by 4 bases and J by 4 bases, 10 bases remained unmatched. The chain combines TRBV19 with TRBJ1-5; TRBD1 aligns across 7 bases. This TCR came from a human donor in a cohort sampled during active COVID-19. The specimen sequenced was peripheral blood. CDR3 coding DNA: TGTGCCAGTAGTACCCGGGACAGTCTCCCGAATCAGCCCCAGCATTTT. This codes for CASSTRDSLPNQPQHF.